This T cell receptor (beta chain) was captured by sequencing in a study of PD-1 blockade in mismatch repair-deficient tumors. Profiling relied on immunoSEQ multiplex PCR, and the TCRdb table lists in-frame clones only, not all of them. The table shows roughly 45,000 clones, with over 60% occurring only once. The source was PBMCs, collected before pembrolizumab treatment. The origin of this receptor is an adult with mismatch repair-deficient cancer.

CDR3 region: CASSLVLASGYTGELFF. The CDR3 DNA reads as TGTGCCAGCAGCTTAGTCTTGGCTAGCGGATACACCGGGGAGCTGTTTTTT. The V call is TRBV11-3, the J call TRBJ2-2; TRBD2 agrees at 7 bases. This CDR3 has 17 residues. V gave up 1 base and J gave up 3 bases; unmatched junction bases: 8. Looked up from germline, CDR1 is SGHNT and CDR2 is YENEEA.